The 8 T cell receptor beta chains below all came from one sample that was sequenced in a study of T cell responses to AZD1222 COVID-19 vaccine. Clones were read by immunoSEQ multiplex PCR, and TCRdb kept only the in-frame ones, dropping some. Found here are 120,000 to 150,000 clones, 93% of them singletons; the top ten hold 5.1%. This material consisted of peripheral blood, taken on day 0 of AZD1222 vaccination. These receptors originate from an adult in good health.

The genes are TRBV5-4 and TRBJ2-7; unclear D gene. Germline V gene sequence: CDR1 SGHNT, CDR2 YYREEE (reference sequence). With 0 bases removed from V and 5 bases from J, the gap between germline ends came to 3 bases. CDR3 length: 11 amino acids. In DNA, the CDR3 is TGTGCCAGCAGCTTGGCCCACGAGCAGTACTTC. The encoded protein is CASSLAHEQYF.

The V and J genes are TRBV5-4 and TRBJ2-1, with D possibly being TRBD1 (5 bases). Trimming took off 3 bases at V and 5 bases at J, with 9 bases between the two ends. The CDR3 sequence is 13 residues long. Looked up from germline, CDR1 is SGHNT and CDR2 is YYREEE (reference sequence). This CDR3 reads CASSSPGNNEQFF. The CDR3 bases are TGTGCCAGCAGCTCCCCAGGGAACAATGAGCAGTTCTTC.

This CDR3 reads CASSYGGQGNSPLHF. For the CDR3, the DNA is TGTGCCAGCAGTTACGGGGGACAGGGGAATTCACCCCTCCACTTT. This chain connects TRBV6-5 to TRBJ1-6; 10 positions match TRBD1. The germline V gene encodes CDR1 MNHEY and CDR2 SVGAGI. The CDR3 runs to 15 residues. V was pared by 2 bases and J by 7 bases, with 2 bases of the junction left unmatched.

This clone was seen more than once but under ten times. The chain links TRBV9 to TRBJ2-2, with D possibly called TRBD1 or TRBD2 (5 bases each). V gave up 4 bases and J gave up 6 bases, with 10 bases separating them. The CDR3 spans 13 residues. From germline, CDR1 is SGDLS and CDR2 YYNGEE. The CDR3 spells CASSIRGAGELFF. For the CDR3, the DNA is TGTGCCAGCAGCATCCGGGGCGCCGGGGAGCTGTTTTTT.

The chain couples TRBV5-1 to TRBJ1-2, with a weak D call TRBD1 (6 bases). CDR1 is SGHRS, CDR2 YFSETQ, per germline. The CDR3 spans 18 residues. Trimming cost V 3 bases and J 5 bases, with 26 bases left between them. The CDR3 coding sequence is TGCGCCAGCAGCTCCACCCTCCCCAGCAGGGGAGAGGGGTATGGCTACACCTTC. The encoded protein is CASSSTLPSRGEGYGYTF.

This sequence joins TRBV7-8 and TRBJ1-6; D is uncertain. Looked up from germline, CDR1 is SGHVS and CDR2 is FQNEAQ. Trimming removed 3 bases from V and 10 bases from J, with 13 bases in between. The CDR3 runs 14 residues. The DNA for the CDR3 is TGTGCCAGCAGCTTCCCAGGAGTGAGATCACCCCTCCACTTT. Encoded protein: CASSFPGVRSPLHF.

The chain has TRBV2 and TRBJ1-4; D is undetermined. V lost 7 bases to trimming and J lost 5 bases, with 11 bases between them. This CDR3 spans 13 amino acids. Germline CDR1 reads SNHLY; CDR2 reads FYNNEI. The CDR3 sequence: CASKENSNEKLFF. CDR3 nucleotide sequence: TGTGCCAGCAAAGAGAATTCCAATGAAAAACTGTTTTTT.

The V and J genes are TRBV7-2 and TRBJ2-7; a weak D match, TRBD1 (5 bases). The germline V gene encodes CDR1 SGHTA and CDR2 FQGNSA. The CDR3 is 14 amino acids. V lost 6 bases and J 3 bases, leaving 15 bases between the germline ends. The CDR3 DNA reads as TGTGCCAGCAGTGTGGGGCCTGCAAACTACGAGCAGTACTTC. Protein sequence: CASSVGPANYEQYF.